Following are 5 T cell receptor beta chains from one sample sequenced in a study of cytomegalovirus exposure and HLA in healthy donors. PCR employed 60 Vbeta and 13 Jbeta primers. Some clones are missing from TCRdb's copy, which holds only in-frame ones; the method was immunoSEQ multiplex PCR. The repertoire holds about 120,000 clones, with more than 60% as singletons. Specimen: PBMCs. The receptors were sampled from a woman aged 40 to 55 in good health and CMV-seropositive.

This clone was seen just once. This same CDR3 is encoded by further DNA sequences in the sample. The chain couples TRBV30 to TRBJ2-2, with 10 nucleotides matching TRBD2. With 0 bases clipped from V and 3 bases from J, the junction kept 10 bases outside the gene matches. This CDR3 region has 18 residues. Germline V gene sequence: CDR1 GTSNPN, CDR2 SVGIG (reference sequence). The CDR3 sequence is CAWSVPLAGDSDTGELFF. The CDR3 DNA sequence: TGTGCCTGGAGTGTACCTCTAGCGGGAGACTCGGACACCGGGGAGCTGTTTTTT.

This chain links TRBV7-9 with TRBJ1-4, with a weak D call TRBD1 (6 bases). The CDR3 totals 13 residues. The V end lost 8 bases, the J end lost 3 bases, and 10 bases lay between the germline ends. Germline values: CDR1 SEHNR, CDR2 FQNEAQ (reference sequence). CDR3 coding DNA: TGTGCCAGCGGGGGCACAGCTAATGAAAAACTGTTTTTT. This encodes CASGGTANEKLFF.

J is TRBJ2-7 and V is TRBV27; 11 bases are a match to TRBD2. There are 17 residues in the CDR3. V lost 0 bases, J lost 2 bases, and 6 bases stayed unmatched. CDR1 is MNHEY, CDR2 SMNVEV, per germline (reference sequence). The DNA of the CDR3 is TGTGCCAGCAGTTTATCGGCTGGGACTAGCGGCACCTACGAGCAGTACTTC. Amino acids: CASSLSAGTSGTYEQYF.

This rearrangement joins TRBV9 to TRBJ1-1, with 7 positions matching TRBD1. Germline V gives CDR1 SGDLS, CDR2 YYNGEE. With 3 bases clipped from V and 4 bases from J, the junction kept 6 bases outside the gene matches. The CDR3 contains 14 residues. The CDR3 loop reads CASSAQGRSTEAFF. The CDR3 region has the DNA TGTGCCAGCAGCGCACAGGGGAGGAGCACTGAAGCTTTCTTT. The variable domain in full, with the rest retrieved from reference TRBV9 and TRBJ1-1, is DSGVTQTPKHLITATGQRVTLRCSPRSGDLSVYWYQQSLDQGLQFLIQYYNGEERAKGNILERFSAQQFPDLHSELNLSSLELGDSALYFCASSAQGRSTEAFFGQGTRLTVV.

The rearrangement links TRBV19 to TRBJ2-3; 7 bases map to TRBD2. The CDR3 consists of 15 residues. The V segment lost 4 bases and the J segment 4 bases; nucleotides outside the gene matches: 8. Germline-derived CDR1 and CDR2 are LNHDA and SQIVND (reference sequence). The CDR3: CASSNQAGNADTQYF. As DNA, the CDR3 is TGTGCCAGTAGTAACCAAGCGGGAAACGCAGATACGCAGTATTTT.